The present T cell receptor beta chain was sequenced within a study of blood T cell repertoires in COVID-19. The overall study: The United States, Italy and Spain supplied acute and convalescent COVID-19 samples.

Libraries were prepared by immunoSEQ multiplex PCR; TCRdb keeps only in-frame clonotypes and omits some of them. The table lists approximately 300,000 clones, 85% to 90% of them singletons. Only a few counts were recorded for this clone. Between the trimmed V and J ends, which lost 0 bases and 4 bases, there was a span of 4 bases. Per germline, CDR1 ENHRY and CDR2 SYGVKD. This CDR3 is 13 amino acids long. The clonotype originates from a man aged 25-45 years with acute or convalescent COVID-19. The J gene is TRBJ2-1, the V gene TRBV10-3; D unresolved. Input material: peripheral blood. CDR3 protein: CAISESAYNEQFF. CDR3 DNA sequence: TGTGCCATCAGTGAGTCTGCGTACAATGAGCAGTTCTTC.